The 11 T cell receptor beta chains below come from one sample, sequenced in a study of OX40 agonist ivuxolimab in advanced cancers. Method: immunoSEQ multiplex PCR; TCRdb's copy keeps in-frame clones and lacks some. The table includes some 100,000 clones, more than 85% detected once. The source material was CD4+ or CD8+ T cells sorted from blood, sampled in a trial of the OX40 agonist ivuxolimab. The receptor set was obtained from an adult with an advanced solid tumor such as melanoma, head and neck, liver or kidney cancer.

The V call is TRBV4-1, the J call TRBJ2-2, with D perhaps matching TRBD1 (5 bases). CDR1 is MGHRA, CDR2 YSYEKL, per germline. The germline V and J ends were trimmed by 1 base and 3 bases, with 12 bases remaining between them. This CDR3 is built from 16 residues. This CDR3 reads CASSQVGIRDTGELFF. In DNA form, the CDR3 reads TGCGCCAGCAGCCAAGTGGGGATCAGGGACACCGGGGAGCTGTTTTTT.

The chain has TRBV5-8 and TRBJ2-5; no definite D call. Germline CDR1 is SGHTS and CDR2 is YDEGEE. The CDR3 covers 15 residues. Trimming pared 0 bases from V and 2 bases from J, leaving 11 bases between. CDR3 sequence reads: CASSLGEFVQETQYF. The CDR3 DNA reads as TGTGCCAGCAGCTTGGGGGAATTCGTTCAAGAGACCCAGTACTTC.

The rearrangement uses TRBV27 and TRBJ2-1; D might be TRBD2 (5 bases). Germline-derived CDR1 and CDR2 are MNHEY and SMNVEV (reference sequence). The CDR3 length is 14 residues. Trimming removed 6 bases at V and 3 bases at J, with 12 bases between. CDR3 loop: CASSAGGFYNEQFF. In DNA form, the CDR3 reads TGTGCCAGCAGCGCTGGAGGTTTCTACAATGAGCAGTTCTTC.

The sample holds one count of this clone. The chain recombines TRBV2 with TRBJ1-1, with D hard to call. V lost 0 bases and J lost 6, with 2 bases in between. This CDR3 comprises 11 residues. Per the germline V gene, CDR1 is SNHLY and CDR2 is FYNNEI. Here the CDR3 reads CASSEAPEAFF. The CDR3, as DNA: TGTGCCAGCAGTGAAGCCCCTGAAGCTTTCTTT.

The V call is TRBV7-9, the J call TRBJ2-5; unclear D gene. Between the trimmed V and J ends, which lost 8 bases and 2 bases, there was a span of 15 bases. The CDR3 covers 14 residues. In germline, CDR1 is SEHNR, CDR2 FQNEAQ (reference sequence). The CDR3 DNA is TGTGCCAGCGGCGACCCCCGGGTGCAAGAGACCCAGTACTTC. This codes for CASGDPRVQETQYF.

The gene calls are TRBV27 and TRBJ1-4; no reliable D call. The CDR3 extends over 14 amino acids. The V end lost 5 bases, the J end lost 5 bases, and 12 bases lay between the germline ends. The germline CDR1 and CDR2 sequences are MNHEY and SMNVEV (reference sequence). The DNA for the CDR3 is TGTGCCAGCAGTATTCTTGGGGAGAATGAAAAACTGTTTTTT. Translation gives CASSILGENEKLFF.

This sequence joins TRBV27 and TRBJ2-1; TRBD1 might be the D (5 bases). Trimming took off 2 bases at V and 7 bases at J, with 6 bases between the two ends. Germline V CDR1 and CDR2: MNHEY, SMNVEV (reference sequence). The CDR3 loop spans 12 amino acids. CDR3 sequence: CASSLQGNEQFF. The CDR3 DNA follows: TGTGCCAGCAGTTTACAGGGTAATGAGCAGTTCTTC.

The chain is built from TRBV5-6 and TRBJ2-7, with D perhaps matching TRBD2 (5 bases). Germline V gives CDR1 SGHDT, CDR2 YYEEEE. The germline V and J ends were trimmed by 4 bases and 4 bases, with 15 bases remaining between them. The CDR3 totals 14 residues. As DNA, the CDR3 is TGTGCCAGCAGCCCACCCTGGCGCGGGTACGAGCAGTACTTC. Encoded protein: CASSPPWRGYEQYF.

The chain links TRBV27 to TRBJ2-7, with a tentative D call TRBD1 (6 bases). V was shortened by 5 bases and J by 4 bases, with 18 bases between the two germline ends. The CDR3 sequence is 15 residues long. The germline CDR1 and CDR2 sequences are MNHEY and SMNVEV (reference sequence). CDR3 nucleotides: TGTGCCAGCAGTACCCTATCGACAGGACCTTACGAGCAGTACTTC. Encoded protein: CASSTLSTGPYEQYF.

This rearrangement joins TRBV9 to TRBJ2-2, with 9 bases aligning to TRBD1. The CDR3 is 13 residues long. The ends lost 3 bases at V and 6 bases at J; junction bases unmatched: 0. Germline V lookup: CDR1 SGDLS, CDR2 YYNGEE. This CDR3 reads CASSGDRAGELFF. The CDR3 bases are TGTGCCAGCAGCGGGGACAGGGCCGGGGAGCTGTTTTTT.

CDR3 in amino acids: CAWSVASNTGELFF. Here the CDR3 DNA reads TGTGCCTGGAGTGTAGCCTCTAACACCGGGGAGCTGTTTTTT. This chain connects TRBV30 to TRBJ2-2; D remains ambiguous. V lost 0 bases to trimming and J lost 2 bases, with 7 bases between them. The CDR3 is 14 residues long. The germline V gene has CDR1 GTSNPN and CDR2 SVGIG (reference sequence).